This TCR beta chain stems from a study of PD-L1 blockade in urothelial cancer. Generated by immunoSEQ multiplex PCR, the TCRdb table keeps only in-frame clones and is missing some. This table has 45,000 to 60,000 clones, 88% appearing once. V dropped 3 bases and J dropped 4; count of bases not matched to a gene: 3. The germline gives CDR1 MNHEY, CDR2 SVGAGI. The CDR3 covers 15 residues. Time point defined: peripheral blood 6 weeks after treatment start. The chain recombines TRBV6-5 with TRBJ1-5; TRBD1 matches 10 bases. This sequence was found in a man between 60 and 75 years old with urothelial cancer. Sequenced here: PBMCs, sampled around atezolizumab (anti-PD-L1) treatment. CDR3 DNA sequence: TGTGCCAGCAGTTATTGGACAGGGGGTAATCAGCCCCAGCATTTT. It specifies CASSYWTGGNQPQHF.